A single sample gave rise to the 13 T cell receptor beta chains below, sequenced in a study of OX40 agonist ivuxolimab in advanced cancers. Profiling relied on immunoSEQ multiplex PCR, and the TCRdb table lists in-frame clones only, not all of them. Here the sample spans almost 65,000 clones, 83% being singletons. Here the sequenced sample was CD4+ or CD8+ T cells sorted from blood, taken in a trial of the OX40 agonist ivuxolimab. The receptors stem from an adult with an advanced solid tumor such as melanoma, head and neck, liver or kidney cancer.

This clone appeared a few times. The J gene is TRBJ2-7, the V gene TRBV4-2; D is unresolved. Per the germline V gene, CDR1 is LGHNA and CDR2 is YNFKEQ. Deletions cut 2 bases from V and 5 bases from J, with 16 bases between. This CDR3 contains 15 residues. This CDR3 reads CASSQMTTSSDEQYF. For the CDR3, the DNA is TGTGCCAGCAGCCAAATGACGACCTCCAGCGACGAGCAGTACTTC.

CDR3 nucleotides: TGTGCCAGCAGCTTGGTAGTGAAGAGGAACACCGGGGAGCTGTTTTTT. Translating it yields CASSLVVKRNTGELFF. The chain carries TRBV5-6 and TRBJ2-2; D not certain. CDR1 SGHDT and CDR2 YYEEEE come from the germline V gene. This CDR3 has 16 amino acids. V lost 0 bases, J lost 1 base, and 10 bases lay in between.

J is TRBJ2-6 and V is TRBV7-2; D may be TRBD2 (7 bases). Germline V gene sequence: CDR1 SGHTA, CDR2 FQGNSA. Trimming left V 2 bases short and J 0 bases short, with 11 bases between. The length of the CDR3 is 17 residues. Here the CDR3 reads CASSLRGGPSGANVLTF. The CDR3 nucleotides are TGTGCCAGCAGCTTAAGGGGGGGCCCCTCTGGGGCCAACGTCCTGACTTTC.

This clone was seen just once. The gene calls are TRBV7-9 and TRBJ1-4, with a possible D match to TRBD1 (6 bases). The germline V gene encodes CDR1 SEHNR and CDR2 FQNEAQ (reference sequence). CDR3 length equals 15 residues. The V end was cut by 5 bases, the J end by 6 bases, with 16 bases between. CDR3 DNA: TGTGCCAGCAGCCCCCGTGGGGCAGGGGATGAAAAACTGTTTTTT. Its protein product is CASSPRGAGDEKLFF.

V and J are TRBV30 and TRBJ1-5; perhaps TRBD1 as D (6 bases). This CDR3 comprises 13 residues. Trimming left V 7 bases short and J 2 bases short, with 12 bases between. Germline CDR1 reads GTSNPN; CDR2 reads SVGIG (reference sequence). The CDR3 DNA sequence: TGTGCCTTGGGAGGGGGGGGCAATCAGCCCCAGCATTTT. Protein: CALGGGGNQPQHF.

The genes are TRBV30 and TRBJ2-3, with D unclear. Germline assignment: CDR1 GTSNPN and CDR2 SVGIG (reference sequence). V lost 0 bases and J 7 bases, leaving 5 bases between the germline ends. The CDR3 has 11 amino acids. DNA of the CDR3: TGTGCCTGGAGTGTACAGTATACGCAGTATTTT. It codes for CAWSVQYTQYF.

This clone was seen once. The V call is TRBV30, the J call TRBJ2-5; no clear D. Germline CDR1 is GTSNPN and CDR2 is SVGIG (reference sequence). The germline V and J ends were trimmed by 0 bases and 1 base, with 3 bases remaining between them. This CDR3 comprises 12 residues. CDR3 loop: CAWSVGQETQYF. Written as DNA, the CDR3 is TGTGCCTGGAGTGTGGGCCAAGAGACCCAGTACTTC.

The gene calls are TRBV15 and TRBJ1-1; TRBD1 is a possible D gene (5 bases). V dropped 1 base and J dropped 0 bases, with 12 bases sitting between them. CDR1 and CDR2 (germline): LNHNV, YYDKDF (reference sequence). The CDR3 length is 16 residues. The CDR3 DNA follows: TGTGCCACCAGCAGAGGCAAGGGGCGGTTGAACACTGAAGCTTTCTTT. Translating it yields CATSRGKGRLNTEAFF. Full variable domain (outside the CDR3, taken from reference TRBV15 and TRBJ1-1): DAMVIQNPRYQVTQFGKPVTLSCSQTLNHNVMYWYQQKSSQAPKLLFHYYDKDFNNEADTPDNFQSRRPNTSFCFLDIRSPGLGDTAMYLCATSRGKGRLNTEAFFGQGTRLTVV.

The rearrangement uses TRBV2 and TRBJ1-2; no reliable D call. The CDR3 covers 13 residues. Germline V gene lookup returns CDR1 SNHLY and CDR2 FYNNEI. V was trimmed by 4 bases and J by 1 base, leaving 7 bases between them. The CDR3 sequence is CASSVAVNYGYTF. Written as DNA, the CDR3 is TGTGCCAGCAGTGTAGCGGTTAACTATGGCTACACCTTC. Filled out from reference TRBV2 and TRBJ1-2, the complete variable domain reads EPEVTQTPSHQVTQMGQEVILRCVPISNHLYFYWYRQILGQKVEFLVSFYNNEISEKSEIFDDQFSVERPDGSNFTLKIRSTKLEDSAMYFCASSVAVNYGYTFGSGTRLTVV.

This clone was detected once. The chain has TRBV27 and TRBJ1-1; D possibly corresponds to TRBD1 (5 bases). The V end lost 1 base, the J end lost 0 bases, and 15 bases lay between the germline ends. The CDR3 sequence is 17 residues long. The germline gives CDR1 MNHEY, CDR2 SMNVEV (reference sequence). CDR3 amino acids: CASSLLGGRRVNTEAFF. The CDR3, as DNA: TGTGCCAGCAGTTTATTGGGGGGACGTCGGGTGAACACTGAAGCTTTCTTT.

This chain connects TRBV7-9 to TRBJ2-2, with D unresolved. The CDR3 runs 9 residues. Germline V CDR1 and CDR2: SEHNR, FQNEAQ (reference sequence). Trimming stripped 8 bases from V and 7 bases from J, with 2 bases between. CDR3 sequence (DNA): TGTGCCAGCGGCGGGGAGCTGTTTTTT. This gives the protein CASGGELFF.

This clone has only one observation. V and J are TRBV5-1 and TRBJ1-2; the D is unclear. V shed 1 base and J shed 4 bases, with 11 bases lying between them. Germline-derived CDR1 and CDR2 are SGHRS and YFSETQ. This CDR3 spans 14 amino acids. As DNA, the CDR3 is TGCGCCAGCAGCTTGAAGGACGGTCTCTATGGCTACACCTTC. Translated: CASSLKDGLYGYTF.

V gene TRBV4-1 combines with J gene TRBJ1-4; D not resolved. Trimming removed 0 bases from V and 3 bases from J, with 8 bases in between. This CDR3 is built from 15 residues. Germline CDR1 MGHRA, CDR2 YSYEKL. The CDR3 DNA reads TGCGCCAGCAGCCAAGAGCCGGTTGCTAATGAAAAACTGTTTTTT. Translating it yields CASSQEPVANEKLFF.